The text below deals with one TCR beta chain. Its antigen is currently unknown. Here immunoSEQ multiplex PCR was the method, and the copy in TCRdb shows in-frame clones only, minus some. The table includes about 58,000 clones, around 76% detected once. This entry comes from a study of radiation and T cells in renal cell carcinoma. Study-wide results and caveats: Top tumor clonotypes rose in blood 2 weeks post-radiation, then contracted. Without pretreatment biopsies, baseline tumor clonotype presence was undetermined.

Time point in this sample: blood 2 weeks post-SBRT. The treatment here: 15 Gy SBRT to primary tumor, nephrectomy 4 weeks later. After SBRT, blood was collected at 2 and 4 weeks, plus baseline. The source material was blood, sampled from a patient whose treatment included radiotherapy and nephrectomy. The clonotype was recovered from a man aged 60-69 years with renal cell carcinoma.

CDR3 nucleotide sequence: TGCGCCAGCAGCCAAGAGGGCAGGACTAACACCGGGGAGCTGTTTTTT. It yields the protein CASSQEGRTNTGELFF. The chain recombines TRBV4-1 with TRBJ2-2, with D perhaps matching TRBD2 (5 bases). Germline CDR1 is MGHRA and CDR2 is YSYEKL. Trimming removed 0 bases at V and 2 bases at J, with 10 bases between. CDR3 size: 16 residues.